Listed below are T cell receptor beta chains from one sample, sequenced in a study of patients and donors after allogeneic stem cell transplantation. TCRdb processed the RT-PCR reads anew with MiXCR; each CDR3 protein has one entry. The sample yields 900,000 to 1,000,000 distinct CDR3 sequences, roughly 18% seen once. What was sequenced was blood, either unsorted or a sorted T cell fraction (not recorded which). Receptor source: a human donor who was either an allogeneic HSCT recipient or a stem cell or donor lymphocyte infusion donor (not recorded which). It is not recorded whose cells these are; they may come from a transplant donor. CDR3s include the opening cysteine and the closing phenylalanine or tryptophan. Fields, in order: D gene, clone size, V gene, J gene, CDR3 DNA, CDR3 protein. A D gene is named only where the DNA matches it firmly. Expanded clones are given a class, and other clones once, few, many or no size at all.

.	many	TRBV12-3/TRBV12-4	TRBJ1-1	TGTGCCACCCAACACGGGTACACTGAAGCTTTCTTT	CATQHGYTEAFF
.	.	TRBV12-3/TRBV12-4	TRBJ1-5	TGTGCCAGCAGTTTAGCTGCAGCTAGCAATCAGCCCCAGCATTTT	CASSLAAASNQPQHF
TRBD1	.	TRBV6-1	TRBJ2-3	TGTGCCAGTGGAAGGGGACAGGGATTTGCAGATACGCAGTATTTT	CASGRGQGFADTQYF
TRBD1	.	TRBV30	TRBJ1-2	TGTGCCTGTGAAACAGGGGGTCGCAACTATGGCTACACCTTC	CACETGGRNYGYTF
TRBD1	.	TRBV5-1	TRBJ1-2	TGCGCCAGCAGCTTGGCCCCCCGGGACAGGGGGAACTATGGCTACACCTTC	CASSLAPRDRGNYGYTF
.	.	TRBV7-9	TRBJ1-4	TGTGCCAGCAGCCGGCTCATCCGGGGCGAAAAACTGTTTTTT	CASSRLIRGEKLFF
.	few	TRBV7-2	TRBJ2-3	TGTGCCAGCGGCAGGACTTTCCCGCCAGATACGCAGTATTTT	CASGRTFPPDTQYF
.	few	TRBV6-1	TRBJ2-5	TGTGCCAGCAGTGAAGCGGGGTTGACACTCCAAGAGACCCAGTACTTC	CASSEAGLTLQETQYF
TRBD2	.	TRBV6-1	TRBJ2-7	TGTGCCAGCAGCTCGACTAGCGGATATGCCTACGAGCAGTACTTC	CASSSTSGYAYEQYF
.	few	TRBV20-1	TRBJ2-1	TGCAGTGCTATCCAACTTACCTACAATGAGCAGTTCTTC	CSAIQLTYNEQFF
TRBD2	.	TRBV20-1	TRBJ2-5	TGCAGTGCTAGAGCTAGCGGGAAACAAGAGACCCAGTACTTC	CSARASGKQETQYF
.	.	TRBV19	TRBJ1-1	TGTGCCAGTAGTATGGGTACAGGTTTGACTGAAGCTTTCTTT	CASSMGTGLTEAFF
.	few	TRBV5-6	TRBJ1-1	TGTGCCAGCAGCTTGCGCAGGGGCAGCACTGAAGCTTTCTTT	CASSLRRGSTEAFF
.	few	TRBV20-1	TRBJ1-5	TGCAGTGCTCCAAGGCCAGGGAGGGAACAGCCCCAGCATTTT	CSAPRPGREQPQHF
.	.	TRBV11-2	TRBJ1-2	TGTGCCAGCAGCCCGGAGCGGGGGTTGGGCTACACCTTC	CASSPERGLGYTF
.	few	TRBV3-1	TRBJ1-1	TGTGCCAGCAGCCCTAACGAGGGGGAAGCTTTCTTT	CASSPNEGEAFF
.	.	TRBV27	TRBJ2-3	TGTGCCAGCAGTGGACTCACAGATACGCAGTATTTT	CASSGLTDTQYF
.	few	TRBV24-1	TRBJ2-1	TGTGCCACCAGTTCCAGGGGTAAGGGTGACAATGAGCAGTTCTTC	CATSSRGKGDNEQFF
TRBD1	many	TRBV12-3/TRBV12-4	TRBJ1-1	TGTGCCAGCAGCTCCCGAGGGGGCTTGGGCACTGAAGCTTTCTTT	CASSSRGGLGTEAFF
TRBD2	.	TRBV28	TRBJ2-3	TGTGCCACCCGTTTAGCGGGGGGGGCCACAGATACGCAGTATTTT	CATRLAGGATDTQYF
.	.	TRBV15	TRBJ2-2	TGTGCCACCAGCAGAGAGAGCATTTTCGGGGAGCTGTTTTTT	CATSRESIFGELFF
.	few	TRBV19	TRBJ2-1	TGTGCCAGTAGTATGGGCGGGGGCTCGTCCTACAATGAGCAGTTCTTC	CASSMGGGSSYNEQFF
.	few	TRBV12-3/TRBV12-4	TRBJ2-7	TGTGCCAGCAGTTTACAGCTTAAGGGCTCCTACGAGCAGTACTTC	CASSLQLKGSYEQYF
.	.	TRBV5-6	TRBJ2-1	TGTGCCAGCAGTACCGTCGCCAGCTCCTACAATGAGCAGTTCTTC	CASSTVASSYNEQFF
.	few	TRBV4-3	TRBJ1-2	TGCGCCAGCAGCCAAGATGGGGGTTTAGGTGGCTACACCTTC	CASSQDGGLGGYTF
.	.	TRBV2	TRBJ1-2	TGTGCCAGCAGTGAATTACAGCTCAAGAACTATGGCTACACCTTC	CASSELQLKNYGYTF
.	few	TRBV27	TRBJ1-1	TGTGCCAGCAGTGAGACCGGGACACCGAACACTGAAGCTTTCTTT	CASSETGTPNTEAFF
TRBD2	few	TRBV5-1	TRBJ2-2	TGCGCCAGCAGCTCTGGACTAGCGGGAGGACCGAACACCGGGGAGCTGTTTTTT	CASSSGLAGGPNTGELFF
.	few	TRBV5-1	TRBJ1-5	TGCAGCCCCATGGCGGGGGCGCATCAGCCCCAGCATTTT	CSPMAGAHQPQHF
TRBD2	.	TRBV7-3	TRBJ2-3	TGTGCCAGCAGCTCCTGGACTAGCGGGGGGTCCGGCCGAGATACGCAGTATTTT	CASSSWTSGGSGRDTQYF
.	once	TRBV2	TRBJ2-6	TGTGCCAGCAGTGACCGGACAGCTGGGGCCAACGTCCTGACTTTC	CASSDRTAGANVLTF
TRBD2	few	TRBV3-1	TRBJ2-7	TGTGCCAGCAGCTCACGAGCTGGGAGGGCCGTTTCCGCGCAGTACTTC	CASSSRAGRAVSAQYF
.	.	TRBV4-3	TRBJ1-1	TGCGCCAGCAGCCACTCGGAGCGGGTAAGCATGAACACTGAAGCTTTCTTT	CASSHSERVSMNTEAFF
TRBD2	.	TRBV27	TRBJ2-7	TGTGCCAGCAGTTTGGCGGGGGGAACGACCTACGAGCAGTACTTC	CASSLAGGTTYEQYF
TRBD2	few	TRBV5-1	TRBJ2-1	TGCGCCAGCAGCCCTAAGCTTGGACTAGCGGGGGGGACCTACAATGAGCAGTTCTTC	CASSPKLGLAGGTYNEQFF
.	few	TRBV7-9	TRBJ1-4	TGTGCCAGCAGCTTAGGATCCCCTACTCGCAATGAAAAACTGTTTTTT	CASSLGSPTRNEKLFF
TRBD1	few	TRBV29-1	TRBJ2-1	TGCAGTTACGGGACAGGGGGTTCTCTGGCCTTATCCTACAATGAGCAGTTCTTC	CSYGTGGSLALSYNEQFF
.	few	TRBV20-1	TRBJ1-1	TGCAGTGCCCCTCGGGGGAGGAGAGCTTTCTTT	CSAPRGRRAFF
TRBD2	many	TRBV29-1	TRBJ2-5	TGCAGCGTTGATGTGGCTTCGCGGGAGGCACAAGAGACCCAGTACTTC	CSVDVASREAQETQYF
TRBD2	few	TRBV6-5	TRBJ2-3	TGTGCCAGCAGTTCCGTAGCGGGAGGCTTGGATACGCAGTATTTT	CASSSVAGGLDTQYF
.	few	TRBV5-6	TRBJ2-1	TGTGCCAGCAGCTTCACCGACAATGAGCAGTTCTTC	CASSFTDNEQFF
.	.	TRBV11-1	TRBJ2-3	TGTGCCAGCAGCTTACAGCGTAGCACAGATACGCAGTATTTT	CASSLQRSTDTQYF
TRBD1	.	TRBV10-3	TRBJ2-1	TGTGCCATCAGGGACAGGGTGTACAATGAGCAGTTCTTC	CAIRDRVYNEQFF
TRBD2	.	TRBV24-1	TRBJ2-1	TGTGCCACCAGTGATGAAATCCCTTTAGCGGGGCATCCCTACAATGAGCAGTTCTTC	CATSDEIPLAGHPYNEQFF
.	.	TRBV25-1	TRBJ1-1	TGTGCCAGCAGTGAGCGGGACACAGGCTACACTGAAGCTTTCTTT	CASSERDTGYTEAFF
TRBD2	.	TRBV14	TRBJ2-7	TGTGCCAGCAGCCAAGAGGTTCTAGCGGGATTCCACGAGCAGTACTTC	CASSQEVLAGFHEQYF
.	few	TRBV14	TRBJ2-7	TGTGCCAGCAGCCAAGGTCGTGGCCGGACCCCGGGGCAGAGGCCCTACGAGCAGTACTTC	CASSQGRGRTPGQRPYEQYF
TRBD2	.	TRBV20-1	TRBJ2-7	TGCAGTGCCAATAGCGGGGGCCGGACCTACGAGCAGTACTTC	CSANSGGRTYEQYF
.	.	TRBV12-3/TRBV12-4	TRBJ2-1	TGTGCCAGCAGTGTACCTGGCCAGGATGAGCAGTTCTTC	CASSVPGQDEQFF
TRBD1	few	TRBV20-1	TRBJ1-1	TGCAGTGCCATCTCCCCGGGACAGGGGTACACTGAAGCTTTCTTT	CSAISPGQGYTEAFF
.	few	TRBV6-5	TRBJ2-1	TGTGCCAGCAGTTACTCTAGGGATCTGAATGAGCAGTTCTTC	CASSYSRDLNEQFF